This passage covers 9 T cell receptor beta chains from one sample sequenced in a study of blood T cell repertoires in COVID-19. TCRdb's table, derived via immunoSEQ multiplex PCR, lists solely in-frame clones and lacks some. The repertoire holds roughly 200,000 clones, with about 87% as singletons. Sequenced sample: PBMCs or T cells enriched from blood (not recorded which). Every receptor here comes from a woman younger than 45 who had recovered from COVID-19.

This clone was observed a handful of times. J is TRBJ1-2 and V is TRBV6-5; no reliable D call. In germline, CDR1 is MNHEY, CDR2 SVGAGI. Between the trimmed V and J ends, which lost 1 base and 7 bases, there was a span of 10 bases. This CDR3 contains 13 residues. Here the CDR3 reads CASSYFGMGGYTF. As DNA, the CDR3 is TGTGCCAGCAGTTACTTCGGGATGGGTGGCTACACCTTC.

This chain joins TRBV7-9 and TRBJ2-7, with 7 bases identical to TRBD1. Trimming took 5 bases from V and 0 from J; bases not matched to a gene: 4. Germline lookup yields CDR1 SEHNR and CDR2 FQNEAQ (reference sequence). The CDR3 contains 14 residues. The CDR3, as DNA: TGTGCCAGCAGCATGACAGGGAACTCCTACGAGCAGTACTTC. Translating it yields CASSMTGNSYEQYF.

The rearrangement uses TRBV9 and TRBJ1-2, with 9 nucleotides matching TRBD1. Germline CDR1 reads SGDLS; CDR2 reads YYNGEE. CDR3 size: 14 residues. J lost 5 bases, V lost 0 bases, and 2 bases had no gene match. The CDR3 bases are TGTGCCAGCAGCGTAGGGACAGGGGCATATGGCTACACCTTC. The encoded protein is CASSVGTGAYGYTF. The full variable domain, completed using reference TRBV9 and TRBJ1-2, is DSGVTQTPKHLITATGQRVTLRCSPRSGDLSVYWYQQSLDQGLQFLIQYYNGEERAKGNILERFSAQQFPDLHSELNLSSLELGDSALYFCASSVGTGAYGYTFGSGTRLTVV.

CDR3 loop: CASSRGLAGGLGEQFF. The CDR3 coding sequence is TGTGCCAGCAGCAGAGGACTAGCGGGGGGGCTAGGTGAGCAGTTCTTC. The rearrangement uses TRBV3-1 (or the pseudogene TRBV3-2) and TRBJ2-1; 15 bases fit TRBD2. Germline lookup yields CDR1 LGHDT and CDR2 YNNKEL (reference sequence). With 5 bases clipped from V and 9 bases from J, the junction kept 8 bases outside the gene matches. The CDR3 length is 16 residues.

This rearrangement joins TRBV6-5 to TRBJ1-2, with TRBD1 matching 7 bases. CDR1 MNHEY and CDR2 SVGAGI come from the germline V gene. V lost 5 bases, J lost 6 bases, and 3 bases stayed unmatched. The CDR3 covers 12 residues. The CDR3 coding sequence is TGTGCCAGCAGTAGACAGGGACATGGCTACACCTTC. Translated, it gives CASSRQGHGYTF.

This sequence joins TRBV29-1 and TRBJ1-2; weak D call: TRBD1 (5 bases). The germline CDR1 and CDR2 sequences are SQVTM and ANQGSEA. Deletions cut 6 bases from V and 6 bases from J, with 14 bases between. The CDR3 has 12 residues. CDR3 protein: CSVLVRTHGYTF. CDR3 bases: TGCAGCGTGCTAGTCCGGACACATGGCTACACCTTC.

J is TRBJ1-1 and V is TRBV28, with D hard to call. The CDR3 consists of 17 residues. V lost 5 bases and J 0 bases, leaving 19 bases between the germline ends. The germline V gene has CDR1 MDHEN and CDR2 SYDVKM. The chain's CDR3 is CASSTGVITFMNTEAFF. CDR3 DNA sequence: TGTGCCAGCAGTACGGGAGTAATAACGTTCATGAACACTGAAGCTTTCTTT.

The chain uses TRBV4-3 and TRBJ1-2, with 10 bases fitting TRBD1. CDR1 and CDR2 (germline): LGHNA, YSLEER. V gave up 5 bases and J gave up 9 bases; unmatched junction bases: 9. CDR3 length: 14 amino acids. The DNA of the CDR3 is TGCGCCAGCAGCTCCGCCCAGGACAGGGGGAGCTACACCTTC. Protein: CASSSAQDRGSYTF.

The chain couples TRBV7-9 to TRBJ1-2; 11 bases match TRBD1. The CDR3 totals 15 residues. The ends lost 5 bases at V and 5 bases at J; junction bases unmatched: 7. Germline V CDR1 and CDR2: SEHNR, FQNEAQ (reference sequence). CDR3 bases: TGTGCCAGCAGCGACCGGGACAGGGGGGTTTATGGCTACACCTTC. This sequence encodes CASSDRDRGVYGYTF. Full variable domain (outside the CDR3, taken from reference TRBV7-9 and TRBJ1-2): DTGVSQNPRHKITKRGQNVTFRCDPISEHNRLYWYRQTLGQGPEFLTYFQNEAQLEKSRLLSDRFSAERPKGSFSTLEIQRTEQGDSAMYLCASSDRDRGVYGYTFGSGTRLTVV.